A selection of T cell receptor beta chains follows, all from one sample in a study of T cell responses to AZD1222 COVID-19 vaccine. Sequencing used immunoSEQ multiplex PCR; TCRdb keeps in-frame clones, though not all of them. The table shows approximately 180,000 clones, with roughly 87% occurring only once. Sequencing used peripheral blood, obtained on day 0 of AZD1222 vaccination. The receptors shown here come from an adult in good health. CDR3s include the opening cysteine and the closing phenylalanine or tryptophan. The D gene is left open where the match is weak. For some rows the clone size is stated as once, few or many, or as a class when expanded; others skip it.

CASSRAGNQPQHF	TGTGCCAGCAGCCGTGCAGGGAATCAGCCCCAGCATTTT	TRBV7-8	NA	TRBJ1-5	NA
CASSGTRGPVGELFF	TGTGCCAGCAGCGGAACCAGGGGGCCGGTCGGGGAGCTGTTTTTT	TRBV11-3	TRBD1	TRBJ2-2	NA
CASMLRATGELFF	TGTGCCAGCATGTTAAGGGCCACCGGGGAGCTGTTTTTT	TRBV2	NA	TRBJ2-2	NA
CASSPSGGHYNEQFF	TGTGCCAGCAGCCCATCCGGGGGCCACTACAATGAGCAGTTCTTC	TRBV7-2	NA	TRBJ2-1	NA
CASSSVGGADEKLFF	TGTGCCAGCAGTTCAGTGGGGGGCGCCGATGAAAAACTGTTTTTT	TRBV28	NA	TRBJ1-4	NA
CASSDGLAGTDTQYF	TGTGCCAGCAGTGACGGGCTAGCGGGCACAGATACGCAGTATTTT	TRBV6-4	TRBD2	TRBJ2-3	NA
CASSPFSDTGELFF	TGTGCCAGTAGTCCCTTCTCAGATACCGGGGAGCTGTTTTTT	TRBV19	NA	TRBJ2-2	NA
CASSHSVGGSEQYF	TGTGCCAGCTCACACTCTGTGGGGGGTAGCGAGCAGTACTTC	TRBV18	NA	TRBJ2-7	NA
CASSLRQGETQYF	TGTGCCAGCAGCCTCCGACAGGGAGAGACCCAGTACTTC	TRBV5-8	TRBD1	TRBJ2-5	NA
CASNRRNDYGYTF	TGTGCCAGTAACCGGAGGAACGACTATGGCTACACCTTC	TRBV19	NA	TRBJ1-2	NA
CASRRGADEKLFF	TGTGCCAGCAGGAGGGGGGCTGACGAAAAACTGTTTTTT	TRBV25-1	NA	TRBJ1-4	NA
CASGLRGAFF	TGTGCCAGCGGATTGAGGGGAGCTTTCTTT	TRBV12-3/TRBV12-4	NA	TRBJ1-1	once
CASSSRVANEKLFF	TGTGCCAGCAGCTCCAGGGTGGCTAATGAAAAACTGTTTTTT	TRBV7-2	NA	TRBJ1-4	NA
CASSLVSGGEADTQYF	TGTGCCAGCAGCTTAGTCTCGGGAGGGGAGGCAGATACGCAGTATTTT	TRBV7-9	TRBD2	TRBJ2-3	NA